This T cell receptor beta chain was found in a study of cytomegalovirus exposure and HLA in healthy donors. Study-wide results and limits: Fewer N-insertions (relative to the roughly 630-donor mean) were reportedly seen in an Asian-associated ancestry cluster in a later analysis. In a later analysis, the majority of CMV-associated beta chains seemingly showed HLA restriction.

PCR involved 60 Vbeta and 13 Jbeta primers. TCRdb's table, derived via immunoSEQ multiplex PCR, lists solely in-frame clones and lacks some. The sample has 100,000 to 150,000 clones, roughly 80% seen once. As to this clone: Its antigen is not known.

Germline V gene lookup returns CDR1 MNHNS and CDR2 SASEGT. Trimming left V 8 bases short and J 9 bases short, with 20 bases between. This CDR3 contains 13 residues. The receptor was isolated from a man younger than 45 in good health and CMV-seropositive. Sequenced sample: PBMCs. This chain uses TRBV6-1 with TRBJ2-7; a possible D gene is TRBD2 (5 bases). CDR3 region: CASCPSGFLGQYF. CDR3 sequence (DNA): TGTGCCAGCTGCCCATCGGGGTTTCTCGGGCAGTACTTC.